This T cell receptor beta chain was obtained from a study of blood T cell repertoires in COVID-19. CDR1 is GTSNPN and CDR2 is SVGIG in the germline V gene (reference sequence). The length of the CDR3 is 16 residues. V shed 0 bases, J shed 2 bases, and the junction held 7 bases outside the gene matches. Original data processing: The assay estimated nucleated cells by amplifying reference gene primers. TCRdb's table, derived via immunoSEQ multiplex PCR, lists solely in-frame clones and lacks some. V and J calls and clone size are copied from that table; D and trimming were computed from the DNA. The sample holds about 40,000 clones, 80% to 90% seen once.

The receptor was isolated from a woman in her 70s with acute or convalescent COVID-19. Material: peripheral blood. The chain recombines TRBV30 with TRBJ1-2; 9 nucleotides align to TRBD1. CDR3 protein: CAWSVGTGWDNYGYTF. CDR3 DNA: TGTGCCTGGAGTGTAGGGACAGGGTGGGACAACTATGGCTACACCTTC. The full variable domain, in which reference TRBV30 and TRBJ1-2 provide the parts outside the CDR3, is SQTIHQWPATLVQPVGSPLSLECTVEGTSNPNLYWYRQAAGRGLQLLFYSVGIGQISSEVPQNLSASRPQDRQFILSSKKLLLSDSGFYLCAWSVGTGWDNYGYTFGSGTRLTVV.